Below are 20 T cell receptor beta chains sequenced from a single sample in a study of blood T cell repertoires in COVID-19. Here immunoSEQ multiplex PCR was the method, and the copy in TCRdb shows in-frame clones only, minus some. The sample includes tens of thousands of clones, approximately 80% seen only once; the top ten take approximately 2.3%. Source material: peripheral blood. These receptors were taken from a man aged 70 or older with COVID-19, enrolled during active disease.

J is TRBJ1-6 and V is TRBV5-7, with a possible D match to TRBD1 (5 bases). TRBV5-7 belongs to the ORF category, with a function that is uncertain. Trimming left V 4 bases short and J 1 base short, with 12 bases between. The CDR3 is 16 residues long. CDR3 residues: CASSLLDSSYNSPLHF. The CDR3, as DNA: TGTGCCAGCAGCCTCTTAGACAGTTCCTATAATTCACCCCTCCACTTT.

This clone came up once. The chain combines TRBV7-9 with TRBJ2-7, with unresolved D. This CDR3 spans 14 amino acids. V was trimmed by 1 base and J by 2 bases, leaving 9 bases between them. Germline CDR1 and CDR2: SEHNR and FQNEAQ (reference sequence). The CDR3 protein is CASSLDAATYEQYF. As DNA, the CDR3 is TGTGCCAGCAGCTTAGACGCCGCTACCTACGAGCAGTACTTC. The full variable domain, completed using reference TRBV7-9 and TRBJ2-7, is DTGVSQNPRHKITKRGQNVTFRCDPISEHNRLYWYRQTLGQGPEFLTYFQNEAQLEKSRLLSDRFSAERPKGSFSTLEIQRTEQGDSAMYLCASSLDAATYEQYFGPGTRLTVT.

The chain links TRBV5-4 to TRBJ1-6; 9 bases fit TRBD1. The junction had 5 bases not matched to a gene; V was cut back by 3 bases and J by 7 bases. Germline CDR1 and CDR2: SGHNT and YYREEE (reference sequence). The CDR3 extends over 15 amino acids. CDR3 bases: TGTGCCAGCAGCTGGGACAGGGTCGGGAATTCACCCCTCCACTTT. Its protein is CASSWDRVGNSPLHF.

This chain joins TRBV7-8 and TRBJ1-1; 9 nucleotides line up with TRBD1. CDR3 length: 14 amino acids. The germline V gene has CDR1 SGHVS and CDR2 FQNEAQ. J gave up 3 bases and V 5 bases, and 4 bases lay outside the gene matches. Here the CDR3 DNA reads TGTGCCAGCAGCACACAGGGGGCTTACACTGAAGCTTTCTTT. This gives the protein CASSTQGAYTEAFF.

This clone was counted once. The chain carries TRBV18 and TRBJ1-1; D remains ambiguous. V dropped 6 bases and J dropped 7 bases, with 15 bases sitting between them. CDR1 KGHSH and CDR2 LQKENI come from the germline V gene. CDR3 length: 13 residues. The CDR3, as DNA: TGTGCCAGCTCTCCAGATTTTGGCGGTGAAGCTTTCTTT. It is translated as CASSPDFGGEAFF.

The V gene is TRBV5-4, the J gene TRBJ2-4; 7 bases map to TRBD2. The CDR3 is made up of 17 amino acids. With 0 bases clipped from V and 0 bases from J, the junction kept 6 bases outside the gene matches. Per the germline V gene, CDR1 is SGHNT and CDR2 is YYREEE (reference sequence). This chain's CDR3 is CASSLVLGTIAKNIQYF. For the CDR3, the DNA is TGTGCCAGCAGCTTGGTGCTGGGGACTATAGCCAAAAACATTCAGTACTTC.

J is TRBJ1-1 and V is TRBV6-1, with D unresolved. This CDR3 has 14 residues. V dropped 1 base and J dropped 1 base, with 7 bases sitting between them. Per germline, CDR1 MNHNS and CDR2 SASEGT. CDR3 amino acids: CASSEGQWNTEAFF. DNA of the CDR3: TGTGCCAGCAGTGAAGGGCAGTGGAACACTGAAGCTTTCTTT.

The CDR3 DNA follows: TGTGCCAGTAGTATCTGGACCCGGGGGGGGAATGAGCAGTTCTTC. It encodes CASSIWTRGGNEQFF. This sequence joins TRBV19 and TRBJ2-1, with 8 positions matching TRBD2. The CDR3 sequence is 15 residues long. Germline V gene data show CDR1 as LNHDA and CDR2 as SQIVND (reference sequence). J gave up 7 bases and V 3 bases, and 8 bases lay outside the gene matches. The variable domain in full, completed from reference TRBV19 and TRBJ2-1, reads DGGITQSPKYLFRKEGQNVTLSCEQNLNHDAMYWYRQDPGQGLRLIYYSQIVNDFQKGDIAEGYSVSREKKESFPLTVTSAQKNPTAFYLCASSIWTRGGNEQFFGPGTRLTVL.

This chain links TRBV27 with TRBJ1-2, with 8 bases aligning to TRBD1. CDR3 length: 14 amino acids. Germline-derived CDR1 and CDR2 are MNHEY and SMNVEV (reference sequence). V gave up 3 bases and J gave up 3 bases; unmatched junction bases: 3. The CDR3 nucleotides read TGTGCCAGCAGTTTTCAGGGGGCAGACTATGGCTACACCTTC. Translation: CASSFQGADYGYTF.

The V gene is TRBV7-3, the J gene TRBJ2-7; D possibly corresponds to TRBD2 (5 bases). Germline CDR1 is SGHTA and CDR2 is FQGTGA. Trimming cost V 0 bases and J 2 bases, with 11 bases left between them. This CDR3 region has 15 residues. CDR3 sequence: CASSLTSHGTYEQYF. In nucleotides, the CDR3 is TGTGCCAGCAGCTTAACGTCCCACGGGACCTACGAGCAGTACTTC.

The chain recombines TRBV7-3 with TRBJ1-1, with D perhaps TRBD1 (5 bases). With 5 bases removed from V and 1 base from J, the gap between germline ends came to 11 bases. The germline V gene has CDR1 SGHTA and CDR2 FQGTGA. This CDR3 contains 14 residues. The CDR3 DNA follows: TGTGCCAGCAGCCAAACAGGTCCGAACACTGAAGCTTTCTTT. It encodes CASSQTGPNTEAFF.

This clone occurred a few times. CDR3 DNA: TGTGCCAGCAGCGTAGGGGGACATAATAATTCACCCCTCCACTTT. Translation gives CASSVGGHNNSPLHF. The chain joins TRBV9 to TRBJ1-6, with D tentatively TRBD1 (6 bases). V shed 0 bases and J shed 5 bases, with 9 bases lying between them. The CDR3 consists of 15 residues. CDR1 SGDLS and CDR2 YYNGEE come from the germline V gene.

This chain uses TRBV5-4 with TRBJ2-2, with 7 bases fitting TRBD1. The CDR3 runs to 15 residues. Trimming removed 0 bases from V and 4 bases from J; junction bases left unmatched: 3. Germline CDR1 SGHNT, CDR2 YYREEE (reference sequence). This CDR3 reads CASSLGGGSTGELFF. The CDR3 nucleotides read TGTGCCAGCAGCTTGGGAGGGGGCAGCACCGGGGAGCTGTTTTTT.

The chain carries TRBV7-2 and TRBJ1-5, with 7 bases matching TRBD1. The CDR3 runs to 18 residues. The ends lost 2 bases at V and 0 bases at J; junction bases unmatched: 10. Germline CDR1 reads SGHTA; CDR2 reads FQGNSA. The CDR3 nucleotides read TGTGCCAGCAGCTTATTAGCCAGGGGGACCTATAGCAATCAGCCCCAGCATTTT. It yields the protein CASSLLARGTYSNQPQHF.

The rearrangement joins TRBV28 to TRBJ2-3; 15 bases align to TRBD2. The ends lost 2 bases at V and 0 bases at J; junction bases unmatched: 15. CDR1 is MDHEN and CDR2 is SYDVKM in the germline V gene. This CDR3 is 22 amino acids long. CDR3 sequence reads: CASSLPGAPGTSGRSSTDTQYF. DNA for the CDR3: TGTGCCAGCAGTTTACCGGGGGCGCCCGGGACTAGCGGGAGGAGCAGCACAGATACGCAGTATTTT.

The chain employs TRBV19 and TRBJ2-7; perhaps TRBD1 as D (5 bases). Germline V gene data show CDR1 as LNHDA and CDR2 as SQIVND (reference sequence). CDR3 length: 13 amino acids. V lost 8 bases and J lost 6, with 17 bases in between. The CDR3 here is CASSSNRQGEQYF. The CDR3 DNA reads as TGTGCCAGTTCCTCCAACCGCCAGGGCGAGCAGTACTTC.

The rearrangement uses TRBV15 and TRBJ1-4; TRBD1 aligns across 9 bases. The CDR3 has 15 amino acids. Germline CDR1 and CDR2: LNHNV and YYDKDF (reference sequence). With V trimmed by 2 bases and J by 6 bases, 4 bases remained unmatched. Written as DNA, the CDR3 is TGTGCCACCAGCAGAACAGGGGGCAAGGATGAAAAACTGTTTTTT. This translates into CATSRTGGKDEKLFF.

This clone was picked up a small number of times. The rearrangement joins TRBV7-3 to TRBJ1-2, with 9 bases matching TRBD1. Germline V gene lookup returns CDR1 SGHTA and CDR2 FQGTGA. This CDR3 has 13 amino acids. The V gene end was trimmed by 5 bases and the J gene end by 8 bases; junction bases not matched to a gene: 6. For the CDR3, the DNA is TGTGCCAGCAGCCCAAGACAGGGGGGCGGCTACACCTTC. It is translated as CASSPRQGGGYTF.

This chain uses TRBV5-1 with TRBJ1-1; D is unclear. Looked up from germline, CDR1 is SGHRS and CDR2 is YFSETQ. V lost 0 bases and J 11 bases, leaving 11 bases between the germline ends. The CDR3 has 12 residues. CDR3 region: CASSLDLIRAFF. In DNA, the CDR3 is TGCGCCAGCAGCTTGGACTTAATACGGGCTTTCTTT.

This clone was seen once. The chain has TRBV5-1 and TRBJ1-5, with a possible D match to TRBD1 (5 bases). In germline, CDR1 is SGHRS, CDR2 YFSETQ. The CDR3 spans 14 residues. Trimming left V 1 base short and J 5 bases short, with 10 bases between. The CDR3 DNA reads TGCGCCAGCAGCTTGACGGGGGGTGATCAGCCCCAGCATTTT. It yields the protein CASSLTGGDQPQHF.